The 26 T cell receptor beta chains in this list originate from one sample, sequenced in a study of glioma-infiltrating T cells after dendritic cell vaccination. The repertoire was sequenced with immunoSEQ multiplex PCR; TCRdb's copy has only in-frame clones and lacks some. The sample yields 90,000 to 100,000 clones, approximately 81% seen once. The sample consisted of blood, taken before dendritic cell vaccination. The receptors come from a human donor with glioblastoma.

V and J are TRBV12-5 and TRBJ1-5; 12 positions agree with TRBD1. The germline gives CDR1 LGHNT, CDR2 FRNRAP. CDR3 length: 16 amino acids. The V segment lost 1 base and the J segment 8 bases; nucleotides outside the gene matches: 6. CDR3 coding DNA: TGTGCTAGTGGTTTGGGTTGGGACAGGGGGCTGGAGCCCCAGCATTTT. This encodes CASGLGWDRGLEPQHF.

This chain connects TRBV5-1 to TRBJ2-1, with 8 bases that match TRBD2. The V segment lost 1 base and the J segment 4 bases; nucleotides outside the gene matches: 4. The CDR3 totals 15 residues. Germline assignment: CDR1 SGHRS and CDR2 YFSETQ. CDR3 amino acids: CASSLTGGIYNEQFF. Written as DNA, the CDR3 is TGCGCCAGCAGCTTGACGGGGGGGATATACAATGAGCAGTTCTTC.

The chain couples TRBV14 to TRBJ1-4; a possible D gene is TRBD1 (5 bases). The CDR3 spans 16 residues. Germline V gene data show CDR1 as SGHDN and CDR2 as FVKESK. Trimming left V 3 bases short and J 7 bases short, with 18 bases between. As DNA, the CDR3 is TGTGCCAGCAGCCATGGGCTGCCAGGGAAGGCTGAAAAACTGTTTTTT. It specifies CASSHGLPGKAEKLFF.

V gene TRBV11-1 combines with J gene TRBJ2-1; 8 bases line up with TRBD2. The CDR3 spans 13 residues. V lost 1 base and J lost 11; bases outside the gene matches: 4. Germline V gene sequence: CDR1 SGHAT, CDR2 FQDESV (reference sequence). CDR3 nucleotides: TGTGCCAGCAGCTTAGGGCTAGCGGGCAAGCAGTTCTTC. Its protein is CASSLGLAGKQFF.

The chain combines TRBV28 with TRBJ1-3; TRBD1 is a possible D gene (6 bases). The CDR3 is 15 amino acids. Between the trimmed V and J ends, which lost 6 bases and 4 bases, there was a span of 16 bases. CDR1 is MDHEN and CDR2 is SYDVKM in the germline V gene. In nucleotides, the CDR3 is TGTGCCAGCAGGGAGCTTACAGGGTCCGGAAACACCATATATTTT. It yields the protein CASRELTGSGNTIYF.

The chain links TRBV19 to TRBJ2-4, with 7 bases aligning to TRBD1. The CDR3 has 15 amino acids. After removal of 5 bases from V and 11 bases from J, the junction contained 15 bases not matched to a gene. Germline CDR1 is LNHDA and CDR2 is SQIVND (reference sequence). CDR3 sequence (DNA): TGTGCCAGTAGTTCCCGGGACAGTGGTTTACTACTTCAGTACTTC. This gives the protein CASSSRDSGLLLQYF. Full variable domain (outside the CDR3, taken from reference TRBV19 and TRBJ2-4): DGGITQSPKYLFRKEGQNVTLSCEQNLNHDAMYWYRQDPGQGLRLIYYSQIVNDFQKGDIAEGYSVSREKKESFPLTVTSAQKNPTAFYLCASSSRDSGLLLQYFGAGTRLSVL.

V is TRBV5-1 and J is TRBJ2-2; no definite D call. CDR1 SGHRS and CDR2 YFSETQ come from the germline V gene. Trimming took 0 bases from V and 0 from J, leaving 15 bases between them. This CDR3 is built from 18 residues. CDR3 loop: CASSLVWNSLTNTGELFF. As DNA, the CDR3 is TGCGCCAGCAGCTTGGTTTGGAACAGCCTAACGAACACCGGGGAGCTGTTTTTT.

The V gene is TRBV30, the J gene TRBJ1-2, with 8 nucleotides matching TRBD1. Germline CDR1 and CDR2: GTSNPN and SVGIG (reference sequence). The ends lost 4 bases at V and 8 bases at J; junction bases unmatched: 3. This CDR3 spans 11 amino acids. CDR3 sequence: CAWTTGAGYTF. Written as DNA, the CDR3 is TGTGCCTGGACGACAGGGGCCGGCTACACCTTC.

V gene TRBV19 combines with J gene TRBJ2-1, with 8 bases fitting TRBD1. CDR1 is LNHDA, CDR2 SQIVND, per germline (reference sequence). Trimming took 6 bases from V and 4 from J; bases not matched to a gene: 11. This CDR3 has 16 residues. CDR3 residues: CASSERRQGIYNEQFF. CDR3 nucleotides: TGTGCCAGTAGCGAGCGCCGACAGGGGATATACAATGAGCAGTTCTTC. Using reference TRBV19 and TRBJ2-1 for the parts outside the CDR3, the full variable domain is DGGITQSPKYLFRKEGQNVTLSCEQNLNHDAMYWYRQDPGQGLRLIYYSQIVNDFQKGDIAEGYSVSREKKESFPLTVTSAQKNPTAFYLCASSERRQGIYNEQFFGPGTRLTVL.

The rearrangement uses TRBV2 and TRBJ1-2; D is perhaps TRBD1 (6 bases). Deletions cut 4 bases from V and 0 bases from J, with 9 bases between. The germline V gene encodes CDR1 SNHLY and CDR2 FYNNEI. This CDR3 region has 14 residues. CDR3 in DNA: TGTGCCAGCAGTGGGACAGCCTCTAACTATGGCTACACCTTC. It yields the protein CASSGTASNYGYTF.

The V and J genes are TRBV5-8 and TRBJ1-5; maybe TRBD1 (6 bases). The CDR3 is 15 amino acids. Between the trimmed V and J ends, which lost 4 bases and 0 bases, there was a span of 11 bases. Germline CDR1 and CDR2: SGHTS and YDEGEE. The CDR3 coding sequence is TGTGCCAGCAGCCTCGGACAGAATAGCAATCAGCCCCAGCATTTT. Its translation is CASSLGQNSNQPQHF.

The chain uses TRBV5-1 and TRBJ2-4; D uncertain. This CDR3 has 19 amino acids. Germline CDR1 is SGHRS and CDR2 is YFSETQ. V lost 0 bases and J 3 bases, leaving 22 bases between the germline ends. CDR3 bases: TGCGCCAGCAGCTTGGGGGCAGTCCCCCCTCTCGATGTCAAAAACATTCAGTACTTC. Its protein product is CASSLGAVPPLDVKNIQYF.

The chain is built from TRBV10-3 and TRBJ1-2, with 9 nucleotides matching TRBD1. Per the germline V gene, CDR1 is ENHRY and CDR2 is SYGVKD. V lost 6 bases, J lost 3 bases, and 11 bases stayed unmatched. The CDR3 extends over 16 amino acids. This CDR3 is CAISHGTGQGDYGYTF. CDR3 DNA sequence: TGTGCCATCAGCCACGGGACAGGGCAAGGGGACTATGGCTACACCTTC.

The chain employs TRBV2 and TRBJ1-1; weak D call: TRBD1 (5 bases). With 1 base removed from V and 5 bases from J, the gap between germline ends came to 8 bases. The CDR3 loop spans 13 amino acids. Per germline, CDR1 SNHLY and CDR2 FYNNEI. The DNA of the CDR3 is TGTGCCAGCAGTGAAGTTGCAGGGACTGAAGCTTTCTTT. It translates to CASSEVAGTEAFF.

In its sample, this clone was seen a few times. V gene TRBV12-5 combines with J gene TRBJ1-2; TRBD1 is a possible D gene (6 bases). Between the trimmed V and J ends, which lost 4 bases and 2 bases, there was a span of 11 bases. The CDR3 runs 14 residues. Looked up from germline, CDR1 is LGHNT and CDR2 is FRNRAP. CDR3 sequence (DNA): TGTGCTAGTGGTTCGGGACATCCGAACTATGGCTACACCTTC. Residues: CASGSGHPNYGYTF.

The chain employs TRBV7-6 and TRBJ2-2; D is uncertain. Germline CDR1 and CDR2: SGHVS and FNYEAQ. V was pared by 1 base and J by 6 bases, with 6 bases between. This CDR3 comprises 13 residues. The CDR3 DNA reads as TGTGCCAGCAGCTTAGTCTCCCCCGGGGAGCTGTTTTTT. As protein: CASSLVSPGELFF.

This clone was seen once. Germline is not matched at one junction end, which may reflect a read error. The chain recombines TRBV30 with TRBJ2-3; 11 bases agree with TRBD2. Germline V lookup: CDR1 GTSNPN, CDR2 SVGIG (reference sequence). This CDR3 has 15 residues. CDR3 in DNA: TGTGCCCGGAGAACACTAGCGGGAGTAACAGATACGCAGTATTTT. This sequence encodes CARRTLAGVTDTQYF.

This clone turned up a few times. The chain is built from TRBV4-1 and TRBJ2-5, with TRBD1 identical over 8 bases. CDR3 length: 20 amino acids. Germline-derived CDR1 and CDR2 are MGHRA and YSYEKL. J lost 4 bases, V lost 0 bases, and 19 bases had no gene match. The CDR3 loop reads CASSQESLPLGSGGGETQYF. The DNA of the CDR3 is TGCGCCAGCAGCCAAGAGTCGTTGCCTCTCGGTTCAGGGGGCGGAGAGACCCAGTACTTC.

V and J are TRBV27 and TRBJ1-4; 11 nucleotides match TRBD1. CDR3 length: 18 residues. V shed 1 base and J 4 bases; nucleotides not matched to a gene: 8. CDR1 and CDR2 from the germline V gene are MNHEY and SMNVEV (reference sequence). The CDR3 coding sequence is TGTGCCAGCAGTTTATTGGGGTGGACAGGGGGCCGTAATGAAAAACTGTTTTTT. Protein: CASSLLGWTGGRNEKLFF.

This chain uses TRBV16 with TRBJ2-7; a possible D gene is TRBD2 (5 bases). V lost 2 bases and J lost 6, with 5 bases in between. CDR1 is KGHSY, CDR2 FQNENV, per germline. CDR3 length: 11 residues. The CDR3 sequence is CASSQEGEQYF. CDR3 DNA: TGTGCCAGCAGCCAAGAGGGCGAGCAGTACTTC.

The chain combines TRBV9 with TRBJ1-2, with 7 bases identical to TRBD1. J lost 4 bases, V lost 3 bases, and 9 bases had no gene match. CDR1 is SGDLS, CDR2 YYNGEE, per germline. The CDR3 loop spans 15 amino acids. The CDR3 protein is CASSGDPTGRYGYTF. CDR3 sequence (DNA): TGTGCCAGCAGCGGCGATCCGACAGGGCGCTATGGCTACACCTTC.

The CDR3 region has the DNA TGTGCCAGCAGTGAATCTGTCTTTGAGAATGAGCAGTTCTTC. Translation gives CASSESVFENEQFF. The chain links TRBV25-1 to TRBJ2-1, with D uncertain. The CDR3 has 14 residues. Germline CDR1 is MGHDK and CDR2 is SYGVNS. V was pared by 1 base and J by 7 bases, with 11 bases between.

The chain is built from TRBV14 and TRBJ1-2; D possibly corresponds to TRBD1 (5 bases). The V end was cut by 2 bases, the J end by 3 bases, with 7 bases between. In germline, CDR1 is SGHDN, CDR2 FVKESK. The CDR3 has 13 residues. The CDR3 is CASSQQGYYGYTF. CDR3 sequence (DNA): TGTGCCAGCAGCCAACAGGGCTACTATGGCTACACCTTC.

The chain recombines TRBV5-1 with TRBJ1-1; perhaps TRBD1 as D (6 bases). This CDR3 is 13 amino acids long. Trimming left V 4 bases short and J 7 bases short, with 14 bases between. Germline V CDR1 and CDR2: SGHRS, YFSETQ. The CDR3 bases are TGCGCCAGCAGCCCTACAGGGTTTGGTGAAGCTTTCTTT. Encoded protein: CASSPTGFGEAFF.

The V and J genes are TRBV5-1 and TRBJ1-4; 12 bases are a match to TRBD1. Germline V lookup: CDR1 SGHRS, CDR2 YFSETQ. V was clipped by 1 base and J by 8 bases; unmatched bases: 3. The CDR3 covers 15 residues. CDR3 sequence reads: CASSLSGTGGEKLFF. The CDR3, as DNA: TGCGCCAGCAGCTTGTCCGGGACAGGGGGCGAAAAACTGTTTTTT.

V is TRBV10-1 and J is TRBJ2-3; TRBD2 matches at 10 bases. Germline V lookup: CDR1 WNHNN, CDR2 SYGVQD (reference sequence). This CDR3 region has 17 residues. V shed 3 bases, J shed 4 bases, and the junction held 10 bases outside the gene matches. CDR3 residues: CASSEGATSGVPDTQYF. CDR3 DNA: TGCGCCAGCAGTGAAGGGGCTACTAGCGGGGTCCCAGATACGCAGTATTTT.